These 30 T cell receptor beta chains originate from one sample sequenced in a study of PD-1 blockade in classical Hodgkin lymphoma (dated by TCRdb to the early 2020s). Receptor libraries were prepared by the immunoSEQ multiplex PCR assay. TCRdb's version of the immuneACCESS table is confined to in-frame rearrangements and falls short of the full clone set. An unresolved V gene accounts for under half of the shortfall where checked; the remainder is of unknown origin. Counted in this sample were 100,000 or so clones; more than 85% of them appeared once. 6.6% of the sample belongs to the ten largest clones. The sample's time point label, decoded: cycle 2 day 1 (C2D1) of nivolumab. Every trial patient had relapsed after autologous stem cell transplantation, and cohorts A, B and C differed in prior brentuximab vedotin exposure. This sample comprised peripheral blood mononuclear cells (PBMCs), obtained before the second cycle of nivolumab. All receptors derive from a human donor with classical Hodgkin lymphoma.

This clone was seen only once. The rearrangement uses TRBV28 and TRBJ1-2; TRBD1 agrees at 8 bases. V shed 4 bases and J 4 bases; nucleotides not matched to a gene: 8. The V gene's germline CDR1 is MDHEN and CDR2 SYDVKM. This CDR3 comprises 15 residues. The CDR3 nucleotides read TGTGCCAGCAGTTCGACAGGGGACCCTACCTATGGCTACACCTTC. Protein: CASSSTGDPTYGYTF.

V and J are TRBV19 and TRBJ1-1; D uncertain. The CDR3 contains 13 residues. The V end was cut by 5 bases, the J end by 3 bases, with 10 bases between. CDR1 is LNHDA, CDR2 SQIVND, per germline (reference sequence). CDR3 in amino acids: CASSLTRYTEAFF. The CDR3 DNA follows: TGTGCCAGTAGTCTAACTCGTTACACTGAAGCTTTCTTT.

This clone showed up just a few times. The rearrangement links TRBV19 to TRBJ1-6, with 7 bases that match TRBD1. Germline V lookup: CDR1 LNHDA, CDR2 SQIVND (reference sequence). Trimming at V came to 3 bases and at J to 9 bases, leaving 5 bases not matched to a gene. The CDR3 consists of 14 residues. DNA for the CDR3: TGTGCCAGTAGTATCTGGGACAGCTCTTCACCCCTCCACTTT. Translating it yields CASSIWDSSSPLHF.

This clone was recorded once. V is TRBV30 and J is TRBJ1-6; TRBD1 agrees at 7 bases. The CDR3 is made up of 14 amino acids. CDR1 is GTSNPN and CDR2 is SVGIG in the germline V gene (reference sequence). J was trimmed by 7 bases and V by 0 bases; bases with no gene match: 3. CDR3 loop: CAWSVGTVNSPLHF. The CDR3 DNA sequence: TGTGCCTGGAGTGTCGGGACAGTGAATTCACCCCTCCACTTT.

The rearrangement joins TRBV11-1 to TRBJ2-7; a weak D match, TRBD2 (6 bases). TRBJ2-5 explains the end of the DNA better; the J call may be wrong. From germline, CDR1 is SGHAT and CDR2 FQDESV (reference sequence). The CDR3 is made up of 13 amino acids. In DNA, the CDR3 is TGTGCCAGCAGCTCTGTAAATAGCGGGACCCAGTACTTC. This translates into CASSSVNSGTQYF.

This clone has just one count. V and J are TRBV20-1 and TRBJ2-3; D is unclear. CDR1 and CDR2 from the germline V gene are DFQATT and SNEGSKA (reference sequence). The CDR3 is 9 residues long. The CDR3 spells CPSTDTQYF. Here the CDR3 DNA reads TGCCCCAGCACAGATACGCAGTATTTT.

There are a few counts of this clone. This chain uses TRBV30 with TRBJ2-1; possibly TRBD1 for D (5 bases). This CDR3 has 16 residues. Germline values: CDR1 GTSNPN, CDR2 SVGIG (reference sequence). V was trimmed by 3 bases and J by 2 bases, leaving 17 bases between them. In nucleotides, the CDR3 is TGTGCCTGGAGGGCTGAACAGGCCCGGGCCTACAATGAGCAGTTCTTC. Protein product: CAWRAEQARAYNEQFF.

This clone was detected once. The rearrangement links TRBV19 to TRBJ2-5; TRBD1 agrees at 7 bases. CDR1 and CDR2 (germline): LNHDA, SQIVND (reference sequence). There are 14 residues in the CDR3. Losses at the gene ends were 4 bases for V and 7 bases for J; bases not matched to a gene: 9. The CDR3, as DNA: TGTGCCAGTAGTAATGGACAGGATGTCGGGACCCAGTACTTC. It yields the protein CASSNGQDVGTQYF.

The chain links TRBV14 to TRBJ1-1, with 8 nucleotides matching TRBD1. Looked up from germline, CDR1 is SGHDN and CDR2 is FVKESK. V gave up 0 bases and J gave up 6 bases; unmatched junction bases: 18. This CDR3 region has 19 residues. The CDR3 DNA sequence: TGTGCCAGCAGCCAAGATCAATCGGTCCCCCGACAGGGGAGGGCTGAAGCTTTCTTT. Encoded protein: CASSQDQSVPRQGRAEAFF.

The CDR3 loop is CASSSLTGAFSYEQYF. CDR3 in DNA: TGTGCCAGCAGCTCCTTAACCGGGGCCTTTTCGTACGAGCAGTACTTC. The chain joins TRBV28 to TRBJ2-7; D tentatively fits TRBD1 or TRBD2 (5 bases each). Germline V gene sequence: CDR1 MDHEN, CDR2 SYDVKM. Trimming removed 6 bases from V and 4 bases from J, with 22 bases in between. The CDR3 is 16 amino acids.

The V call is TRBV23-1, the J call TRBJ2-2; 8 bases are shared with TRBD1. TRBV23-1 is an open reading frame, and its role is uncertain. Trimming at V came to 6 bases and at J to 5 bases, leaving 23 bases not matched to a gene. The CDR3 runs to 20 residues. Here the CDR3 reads CASSPNWTGPLGVRTGELFF. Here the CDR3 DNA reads TGCGCCAGCAGCCCCAACTGGACAGGGCCCTTGGGCGTCAGGACCGGGGAGCTGTTTTTT.

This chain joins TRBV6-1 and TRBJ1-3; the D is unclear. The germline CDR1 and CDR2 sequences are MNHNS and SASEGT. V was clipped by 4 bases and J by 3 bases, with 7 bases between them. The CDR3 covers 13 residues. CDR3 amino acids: CASSVGSGNTIYF. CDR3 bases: TGTGCCAGCAGTGTGGGCAGTGGAAACACCATATATTTT.

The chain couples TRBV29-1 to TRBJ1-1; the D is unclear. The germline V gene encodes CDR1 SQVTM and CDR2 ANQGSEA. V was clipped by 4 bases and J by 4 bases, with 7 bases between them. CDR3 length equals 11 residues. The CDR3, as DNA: TGCAGCGTTGTCCCTAGCACTGAAGCTTTCTTT. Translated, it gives CSVVPSTEAFF.

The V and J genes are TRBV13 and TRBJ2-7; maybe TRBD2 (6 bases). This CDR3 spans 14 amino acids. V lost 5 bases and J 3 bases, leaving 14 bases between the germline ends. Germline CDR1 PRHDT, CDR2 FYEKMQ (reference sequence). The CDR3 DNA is TGTGCCAGCAGCGGAGGGACGGGGTACTACGAGCAGTACTTC. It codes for CASSGGTGYYEQYF.

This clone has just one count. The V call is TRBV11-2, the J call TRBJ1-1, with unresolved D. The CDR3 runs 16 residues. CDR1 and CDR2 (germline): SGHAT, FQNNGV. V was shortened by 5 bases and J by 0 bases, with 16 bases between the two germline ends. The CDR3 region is CASSPSSAGLNTEAFF. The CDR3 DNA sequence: TGTGCCAGCAGCCCGAGTTCGGCAGGCCTGAACACTGAAGCTTTCTTT.

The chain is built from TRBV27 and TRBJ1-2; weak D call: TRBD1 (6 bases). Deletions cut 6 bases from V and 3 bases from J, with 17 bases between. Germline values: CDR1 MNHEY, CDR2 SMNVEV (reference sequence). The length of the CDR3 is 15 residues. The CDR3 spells CASSPGHSGDYGYTF. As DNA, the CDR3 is TGTGCCAGCAGCCCGGGACATTCGGGAGACTATGGCTACACCTTC.

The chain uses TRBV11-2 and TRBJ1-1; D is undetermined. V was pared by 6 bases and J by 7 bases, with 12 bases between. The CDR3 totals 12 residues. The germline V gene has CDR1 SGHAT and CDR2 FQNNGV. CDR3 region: CASRGWENEAFF. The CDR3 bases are TGTGCCAGCAGGGGGTGGGAGAATGAAGCTTTCTTT.

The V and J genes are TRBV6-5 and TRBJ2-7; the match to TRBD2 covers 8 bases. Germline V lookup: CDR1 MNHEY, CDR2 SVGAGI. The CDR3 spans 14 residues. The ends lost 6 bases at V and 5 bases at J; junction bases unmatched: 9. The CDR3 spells CASREVAGIDEQYF. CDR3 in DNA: TGTGCCAGCAGAGAGGTAGCGGGGATCGACGAGCAGTACTTC.

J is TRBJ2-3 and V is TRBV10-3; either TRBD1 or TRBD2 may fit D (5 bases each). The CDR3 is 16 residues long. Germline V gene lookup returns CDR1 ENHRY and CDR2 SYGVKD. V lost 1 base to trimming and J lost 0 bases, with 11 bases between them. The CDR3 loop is CAISEFDGASTDTQYF. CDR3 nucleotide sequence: TGTGCCATCAGTGAGTTTGACGGGGCTAGCACAGATACGCAGTATTTT.

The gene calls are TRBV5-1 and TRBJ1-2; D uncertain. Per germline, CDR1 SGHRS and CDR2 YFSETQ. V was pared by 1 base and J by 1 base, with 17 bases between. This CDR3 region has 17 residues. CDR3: CASSLRGGKGDNYGYTF. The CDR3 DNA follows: TGCGCCAGCAGCTTGCGCGGCGGGAAGGGAGATAACTATGGCTACACCTTC.

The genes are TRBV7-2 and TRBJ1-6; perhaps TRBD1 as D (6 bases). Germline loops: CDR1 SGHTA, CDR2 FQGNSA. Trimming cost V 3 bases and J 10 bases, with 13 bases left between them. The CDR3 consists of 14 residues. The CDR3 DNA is TGTGCCAGCAGCTTTGGGGGCTTGGGGTCACCCCTCCACTTT. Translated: CASSFGGLGSPLHF.

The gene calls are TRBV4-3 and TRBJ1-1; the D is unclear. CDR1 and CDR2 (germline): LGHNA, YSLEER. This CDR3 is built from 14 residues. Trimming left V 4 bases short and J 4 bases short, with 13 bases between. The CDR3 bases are TGCGCCAGCAGCCTTAGCGTGGATATCACTGAAGCTTTCTTT. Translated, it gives CASSLSVDITEAFF.

CDR3 region: CASSINRLADSGNTIYF. As DNA, the CDR3 is TGTGCCAGTAGTATAAATCGGTTGGCAGACTCTGGAAACACCATATATTTT. This chain uses TRBV19 with TRBJ1-3; unclear D gene. This CDR3 contains 17 residues. The germline V gene has CDR1 LNHDA and CDR2 SQIVND (reference sequence). V was shortened by 2 bases and J by 0 bases, with 14 bases between the two germline ends.

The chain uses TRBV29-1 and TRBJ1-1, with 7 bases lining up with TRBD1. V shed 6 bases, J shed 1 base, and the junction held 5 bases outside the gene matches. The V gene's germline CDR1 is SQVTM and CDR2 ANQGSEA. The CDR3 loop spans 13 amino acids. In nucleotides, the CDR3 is TGCAGCGTGTTGGGACAGACGAACACTGAAGCTTTCTTT. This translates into CSVLGQTNTEAFF. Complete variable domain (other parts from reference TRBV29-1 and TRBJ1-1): SAVISQKPSRDICQRGTSLTIQCQVDSQVTMMFWYRQQPGQSLTLIATANQGSEATYESGFVIDKFPISRPNLTFSTLTVSNMSPEDSSIYLCSVLGQTNTEAFFGQGTRLTVV.

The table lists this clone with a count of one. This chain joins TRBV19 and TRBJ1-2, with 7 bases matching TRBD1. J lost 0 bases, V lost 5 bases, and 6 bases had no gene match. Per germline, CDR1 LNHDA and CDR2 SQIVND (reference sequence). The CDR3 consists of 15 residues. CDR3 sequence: CASSEGTDPNYGYTF. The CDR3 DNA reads TGTGCCAGTAGTGAGGGGACAGATCCTAACTATGGCTACACCTTC.

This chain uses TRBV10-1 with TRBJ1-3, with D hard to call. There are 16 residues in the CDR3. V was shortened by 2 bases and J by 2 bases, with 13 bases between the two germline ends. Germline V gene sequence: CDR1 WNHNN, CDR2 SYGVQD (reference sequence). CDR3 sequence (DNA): TGCGCCAGCAGTGAGCATGGATCGGGGACTGGAAACACCATATATTTT. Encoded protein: CASSEHGSGTGNTIYF.

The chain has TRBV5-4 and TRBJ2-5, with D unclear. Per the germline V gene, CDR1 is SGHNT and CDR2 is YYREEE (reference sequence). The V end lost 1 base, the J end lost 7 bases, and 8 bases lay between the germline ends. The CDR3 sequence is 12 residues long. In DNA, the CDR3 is TGTGCCAGCAGCTTGAGAACGGGGACCCAGTACTTC. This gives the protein CASSLRTGTQYF.

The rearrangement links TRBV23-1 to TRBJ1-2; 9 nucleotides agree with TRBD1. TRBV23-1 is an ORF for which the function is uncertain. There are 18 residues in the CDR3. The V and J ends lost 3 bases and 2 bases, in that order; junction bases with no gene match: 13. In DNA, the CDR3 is TGCGCCAGCAGTCATTTCCGGGACAGGGAAGGGTGGAACTATGGCTACACCTTC. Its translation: CASSHFRDREGWNYGYTF.

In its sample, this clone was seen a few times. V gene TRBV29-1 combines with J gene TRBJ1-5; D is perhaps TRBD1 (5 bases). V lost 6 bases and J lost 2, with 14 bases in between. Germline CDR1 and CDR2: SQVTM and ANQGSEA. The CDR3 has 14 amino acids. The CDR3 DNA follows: TGCAGCGTACGGACAACCGGAGGCAATCAGCCCCAGCATTTT. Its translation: CSVRTTGGNQPQHF.

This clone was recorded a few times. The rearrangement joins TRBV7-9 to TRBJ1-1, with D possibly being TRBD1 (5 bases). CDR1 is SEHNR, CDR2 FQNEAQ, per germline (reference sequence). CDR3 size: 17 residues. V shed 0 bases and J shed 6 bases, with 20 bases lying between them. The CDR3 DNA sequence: TGTGCCAGCAGCTTAGCGTGGATAGGGAGACAGAGCGCTGAAGCTTTCTTT. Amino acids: CASSLAWIGRQSAEAFF.